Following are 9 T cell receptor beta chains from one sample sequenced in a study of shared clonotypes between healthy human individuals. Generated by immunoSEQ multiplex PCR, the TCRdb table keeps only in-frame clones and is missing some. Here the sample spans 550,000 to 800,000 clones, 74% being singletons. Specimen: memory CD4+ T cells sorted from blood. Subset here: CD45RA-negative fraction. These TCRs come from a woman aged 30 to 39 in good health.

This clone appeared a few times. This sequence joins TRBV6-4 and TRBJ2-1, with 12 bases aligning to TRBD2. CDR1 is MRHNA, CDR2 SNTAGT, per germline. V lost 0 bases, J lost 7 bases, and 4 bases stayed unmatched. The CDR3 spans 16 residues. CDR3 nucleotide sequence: TGTGCCAGCAGTGACTCAGCTAGCGGGGGGGTAAATGAGCAGTTCTTC. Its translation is CASSDSASGGVNEQFF.

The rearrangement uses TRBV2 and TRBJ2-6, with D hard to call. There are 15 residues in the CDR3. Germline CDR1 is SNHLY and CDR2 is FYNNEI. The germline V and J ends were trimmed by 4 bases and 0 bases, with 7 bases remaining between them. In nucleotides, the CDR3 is TGTGCCAGCAGTGGCGATGGCTCTGGGGCCAACGTCCTGACTTTC. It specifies CASSGDGSGANVLTF.

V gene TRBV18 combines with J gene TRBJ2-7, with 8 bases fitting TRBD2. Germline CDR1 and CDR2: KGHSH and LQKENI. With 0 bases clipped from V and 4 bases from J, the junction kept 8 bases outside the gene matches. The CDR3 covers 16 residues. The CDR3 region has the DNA TGTGCCAGCTCACCACCGGTAGCAGCGGGAGCTTACGAGCAGTACTTC. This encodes CASSPPVAAGAYEQYF.

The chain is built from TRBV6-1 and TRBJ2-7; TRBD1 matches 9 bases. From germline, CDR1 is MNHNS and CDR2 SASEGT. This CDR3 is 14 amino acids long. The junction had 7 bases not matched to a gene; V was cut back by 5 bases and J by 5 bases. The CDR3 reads CASSHPDRGHEQYF. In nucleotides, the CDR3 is TGTGCCAGCAGTCATCCGGACAGGGGACACGAGCAGTACTTC.

The chain's CDR3 is CASSFLTFTGAPDQPQHF. CDR3 DNA: TGTGCCAGCAGTTTCCTTACCTTTACAGGGGCGCCCGATCAGCCCCAGCATTTT. The gene calls are TRBV28 and TRBJ1-5; the match to TRBD1 covers 7 bases. Germline V gene lookup returns CDR1 MDHEN and CDR2 SYDVKM. The CDR3 extends over 18 amino acids. Losses at the gene ends were 3 bases for V and 5 bases for J; bases not matched to a gene: 16.

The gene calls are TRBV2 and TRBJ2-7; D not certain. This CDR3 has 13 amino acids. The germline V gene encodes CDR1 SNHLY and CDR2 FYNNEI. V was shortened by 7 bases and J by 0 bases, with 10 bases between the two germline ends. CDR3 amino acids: CASTPGSSYEQYF. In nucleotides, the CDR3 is TGTGCCAGCACTCCCGGAAGCTCCTACGAGCAGTACTTC.

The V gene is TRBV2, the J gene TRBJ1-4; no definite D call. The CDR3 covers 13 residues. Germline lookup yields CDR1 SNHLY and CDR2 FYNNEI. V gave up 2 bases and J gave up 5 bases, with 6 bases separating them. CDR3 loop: CASSEQLNEKLFF. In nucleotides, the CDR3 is TGTGCCAGCAGTGAACAGCTAAATGAAAAACTGTTTTTT.

This CDR3 is CASSLTGQAFEQYF. The CDR3 nucleotides read TGTGCCAGCAGTTTAACGGGACAGGCGTTCGAGCAGTACTTC. The chain is built from TRBV28 and TRBJ2-7, with 8 bases matching TRBD1. The CDR3 length is 14 residues. From germline, CDR1 is MDHEN and CDR2 SYDVKM. V lost 2 bases to trimming and J lost 6 bases; unmatched junction nucleotides: 6. The full variable domain, rest sourced from reference TRBV28 and TRBJ2-7, is DVKVTQSSRYLVKRTGEKVFLECVQDMDHENMFWYRQDPGLGLRLIYFSYDVKMKEKGDIPEGYSVSREKKERFSLILESASTNQTSMYLCASSLTGQAFEQYFGPGTRLTVT.

This CDR3 is CASSGQPKNIQYF. The CDR3, as DNA: TGCGCCAGCAGCGGACAGCCCAAAAACATTCAGTACTTC. The rearrangement joins TRBV5-1 to TRBJ2-4; D perhaps matches TRBD1 (6 bases). CDR1 SGHRS and CDR2 YFSETQ come from the germline V gene. The CDR3 loop spans 13 amino acids. Trimming removed 4 bases from V and 2 bases from J, with 7 bases in between.